A selection of T cell receptor beta chains follows, all from one sample in a study of cytomegalovirus exposure and HLA in healthy donors. Here immunoSEQ multiplex PCR was the method, and the copy in TCRdb shows in-frame clones only, minus some. This sample has more than 100,000 clones, with just over 15% found just once. Sequenced sample: PBMCs. These receptor sequences come from a woman aged 18-35 years in good health and CMV-seronegative. Both conserved end residues are part of each CDR3. D genes are given only for firm matches. Size tells how often a clone was seen (once, few, many) or the class of an expanded clone, and some rows leave it out.

.	.	TRBJ1-1	TRBV5-4	TGTGCCAGCAGCACCCCGGGGGGGTCGAACACTGAAGCTTTCTTT	CASSTPGGSNTEAFF
TRBD2	.	TRBJ2-3	TRBV4-3	TGCGCCAGCAGCCAAGTAGGTAGCGGGAGGGATACGCAGTATTTT	CASSQVGSGRDTQYF
TRBD1	few	TRBJ1-5	TRBV6-5	TGTGCCAGCAGCCCGGGACAGGGAGTCCGTCAGCCCCAGCATTTT	CASSPGQGVRQPQHF
TRBD1	few	TRBJ2-7	TRBV4-1	TGCGCCAGCAGCCAAGTCGAGGGGGCGTCCTACGAGCAGTACTTC	CASSQVEGASYEQYF
.	.	TRBJ2-1	TRBV30	TGTGCCTGGAGTGGACAGACCCAATCTGAGCAGTTCTTC	CAWSGQTQSEQFF
.	few	TRBJ1-3	TRBV7-9	TGTGCCAGCAGCTTACTGGGGGCAGGGAACACCATATATTTT	CASSLLGAGNTIYF
.	few	TRBJ2-2	TRBV15	TGTGCCACCAGCGACTACGACAGGTTTTTCGCCGGGGAGCTGTTTTTT	CATSDYDRFFAGELFF
.	.	TRBJ1-4	TRBV5-1	TGCGCCAGCAGCTTCCTGGGAGCCGCAACTAATGAAAAACTGTTTTTT	CASSFLGAATNEKLFF
TRBD1	.	TRBJ1-4	TRBV28	TGTGCCAGCAGTTTAGTGGGAGACAGGGGGCGAGGAAAACTGTTTTTT	CASSLVGDRGRGKLFF
.	.	TRBJ2-3	TRBV28	TGTGCCAGCAGTTTTAGTTCGAGAAAGCCCACAGATACGCAGTATTTT	CASSFSSRKPTDTQYF
.	few	TRBJ1-4	TRBV2	TGTGCCAGCGGTGGAGATGAAAAACTGTTTTTT	CASGGDEKLFF
TRBD1	.	TRBJ2-6	TRBV14	TGTGCCGTTCGACAGGGATACGTCCTGACTTTC	CAVRQGYVLTF
TRBD2	once	TRBJ2-5	TRBV5-1	TGCGCCAGCAGCTCGGGACTGCTAGCGGGAGGGCCGGAGACCCAGTACTTC	CASSSGLLAGGPETQYF
.	.	TRBJ1-4	TRBV11-2	TGTGCCAGCAGCTCATCTCAGGAATTTGAAAAACTGTTTTTT	CASSSSQEFEKLFF
.	few	TRBJ2-2	TRBV9	TGTGCCAGCAGCGTAGAAGGAGGCGGGGAGCTGTTTTTT	CASSVEGGGELFF
.	.	TRBJ1-1	TRBV4-1	TGCGCCAGCAGCCAAACTATGGTTCGGAATGAAGCTTTCTTT	CASSQTMVRNEAFF
TRBD2	few	TRBJ2-7	TRBV30	TGTGCCTATAGAACCTCTCTAGCGGGAGCCTACGAGCAGTACTTC	CAYRTSLAGAYEQYF
TRBD2	few	TRBJ2-1	TRBV6-4	TGTGCCAGCAGTGACACTAGCGGGGGGGCCGATGAGCAGTTCTTC	CASSDTSGGADEQFF
TRBD2	.	TRBJ2-1	TRBV15	TGTGCCACCTTGGGGACTAGGAGCAATGAGCAGTTCTTC	CATLGTRSNEQFF
TRBD2	few	TRBJ2-3	TRBV19	TGTGCCAGTAGTATAGAGCGGGAGGTGGCAGATACGCAGTATTTT	CASSIEREVADTQYF
.	.	TRBJ1-2	TRBV2	TGTGCCAGCAGTGGGAGACAGTCCTATGGCTACACCTTC	CASSGRQSYGYTF
TRBD1	few	TRBJ1-2	TRBV2	TGTGCCAGCCACCATCCAGAGGACAGGGGAGGCGGCTACACCTTC	CASHHPEDRGGGYTF
.	.	TRBJ1-5	TRBV10-3	TGTGCCATCAGTGAACCGGGAAAAAATAGCAATCAGCCCCAGCATTTT	CAISEPGKNSNQPQHF
.	few	TRBJ1-3	TRBV7-2	TGTGCCAGCAGCTTAGACAGCTCTGGAAACACCATATATTTT	CASSLDSSGNTIYF
.	.	TRBJ2-2	TRBV5-1	TGCGCCAGCAGCTTAGTTCCGGGAGAGAGCGGGGAGCTGTTTTTT	CASSLVPGESGELFF
TRBD2	few	TRBJ2-5	TRBV9	TGTGCCAGCAGCCCCTCGGGGGGTGGCACCCAGTACTTC	CASSPSGGGTQYF
TRBD1	.	TRBJ2-7	TRBV7-6	TGTGCCAGCAGCTTAGGGTCCGGACAGGGGGGCGAGCAGTACTTC	CASSLGSGQGGEQYF
TRBD2	.	TRBJ2-3	TRBV7-3	TGTGCCAGCAGCTTAAGACTAGCGGGAGGAGCAGATACGCAGTATTTT	CASSLRLAGGADTQYF
.	few	TRBJ2-7	TRBV6-5	TGTGCCAGCAGCCGGGACACTTCTTACGAGCAGTACTTC	CASSRDTSYEQYF
.	few	TRBJ1-1	TRBV5-5	TGTGCCAGCCGACCAGGGCCATACACTGAAGCTTTCTTT	CASRPGPYTEAFF
TRBD1	few	TRBJ1-1	TRBV30	TGTGCCTGGAGTGTCGACAGGGTCACTGAAGCTTTCTTT	CAWSVDRVTEAFF
.	.	TRBJ1-5	TRBV11-2	TGTGCCAGCAGCACCAACAGTGATCAGCCCCAGCATTTT	CASSTNSDQPQHF
TRBD2	few	TRBJ2-3	TRBV15	TGTGCCACCAGCAGGACTAGCGGGGTTACAGATACGCAGTATTTT	CATSRTSGVTDTQYF
.	.	TRBJ1-2	TRBV5-5	TGTGCCAGCAGCTTGAGTCAGGGCTATGGCTACACCTTC	CASSLSQGYGYTF
.	.	TRBJ2-3	TRBV9	TGTGCCAGCAGCGTGTCACCGGGGAGCACAGATACGCAGTATTTT	CASSVSPGSTDTQYF
TRBD1	few	TRBJ1-2	TRBV30	TGTGCCTGGAGTGGGCACCAACAGGGGAGGATTGGTGGCTACACCTTC	CAWSGHQQGRIGGYTF
TRBD1	.	TRBJ2-6	TRBV7-3	TGTGCCAGCAGCTTGGGGACCGGGACAGGGAGCTCTGGGGCCAACGTCCTGACTTTC	CASSLGTGTGSSGANVLTF
TRBD2	few	TRBJ2-1	TRBV19	TGTGCCAGTAGTCCCCAGACTAGCGGGGGCAGGAATGAGCAGTTCTTC	CASSPQTSGGRNEQFF
.	few	TRBJ1-1	TRBV30	TGTGCCTTGGTCCAGGGTTTCACTGAAGCTTTCTTT	CALVQGFTEAFF
TRBD2	.	TRBJ2-1	TRBV2	TGTGCCAGCAGTCCTACTAGCGGGGTCTACAATGAGCAGTTCTTC	CASSPTSGVYNEQFF
.	.	TRBJ2-5	TRBV5-1	TGCGCCAGCAGCTTGGGACCCCCTGACGCCGGCAGGTGGACCCAGTACTTC	CASSLGPPDAGRWTQYF
TRBD1	.	TRBJ1-1	TRBV5-1	TGCGCCAGCAGGTACCCGGGACAGGGCCCGAACACTGAAGCTTTCTTT	CASRYPGQGPNTEAFF
TRBD1	.	TRBJ1-4	TRBV13	TGTGCCAGCAGCCTAAGACAGGGCGGGGAAAAACTGTTTTTT	CASSLRQGGEKLFF
TRBD2	.	TRBJ2-1	TRBV11-1	TGTGCCAGCAGCCTAGCGGGAGGGCCCAATGAGCAGTTCTTC	CASSLAGGPNEQFF
.	.	TRBJ2-7	TRBV27	TGTGCCAGCGGTACGTCTTCGAGCTCCTACGAGCAGTACTTC	CASGTSSSSYEQYF
TRBD2	few	TRBJ2-7	TRBV10-3	TGTGCCATCAGTGACGGACTAGCGGGGGGGACTGGGCCGTACTTC	CAISDGLAGGTGPYF
.	.	TRBJ1-5	TRBV18	TGTGCCAGCTCACTGTACCAGGAGGATCAGCCCCAGCATTTT	CASSLYQEDQPQHF
.	.	TRBJ1-5	TRBV27	TGTGCCAGCAGAGGGCGGGGGACCTATAGCAATCAGCCCCAGCATTTT	CASRGRGTYSNQPQHF
TRBD1	.	TRBJ2-2	TRBV5-1	TGCGCCAGCAGCCAGGGGGCACGGGGCACCGGGGAGCTGTTTTTT	CASSQGARGTGELFF
TRBD1	.	TRBJ1-3	TRBV4-2	TGTGCCAGCAGCCAAGATGTGACAGGGAGGTTAGGAAACACCATATATTTT	CASSQDVTGRLGNTIYF
.	few	TRBJ2-7	TRBV4-3	TGCGCCAGCAGCCAAGATCCCCAGGGATCATCCGAGCAGTACTTC	CASSQDPQGSSEQYF
.	.	TRBJ1-4	TRBV6-5	TGTGCCAGCAGCACGTCGGGGGGCGAGGCTGAAAAACTGTTTTTT	CASSTSGGEAEKLFF
TRBD2	.	TRBJ2-1	TRBV9	TGTGCCAGCAGCGTAGATCTAGCGGGCCCTTACAATGAGCAGTTCTTC	CASSVDLAGPYNEQFF
TRBD2	.	TRBJ2-3	TRBV7-6	TGTGCCAGCAGCCCGGGACTAGCGGGGAGCACAGATACGCAGTATTTT	CASSPGLAGSTDTQYF
TRBD1	few	TRBJ2-1	TRBV19	TGTGCCACCTCGGGACAGGGCTCCTACAATGAGCAGTTCTTC	CATSGQGSYNEQFF
TRBD2	.	TRBJ2-1	TRBV7-9	TGTGCCAGCAGCCCCGGACTAGCGGGGCACAATGAGCAGTTCTTC	CASSPGLAGHNEQFF
.	.	TRBJ2-3	TRBV30	TGTGCCTGGAGGGGCCAGGGGCAAGATACGCAGTATTTT	CAWRGQGQDTQYF
.	few	TRBJ2-7	TRBV27	TGTGCCAGCAGTTTATACGGGGGCTCCTACGAGCAGTACTTC	CASSLYGGSYEQYF
.	few	TRBJ2-7	TRBV9	TGTGCCAGCAGCGTAGGGACAAAAAGCTACGAGCAGTACTTC	CASSVGTKSYEQYF
.	.	TRBJ2-4	TRBV5-1	TGCGCCAGCAGCTTGGGGGGAGTGGGAAACATTCAGTACTTC	CASSLGGVGNIQYF